These 9 T cell receptor beta chains share one sample of origin, sequenced in a study of Tregs in tolerant kidney transplant recipients. The protocol was immunoSEQ multiplex PCR, while the TCRdb copy is restricted to in-frame clones and leaves out a portion. The sample includes around 230,000 clones, about 80% of them seen just once. Sequencing input: CD4+ T cells from blood. The origin of the receptors is a human donor in good health.

The gene calls are TRBV7-9 and TRBJ2-7, with 7 bases fitting TRBD1. The J segment lost 2 bases and the V segment lost 8 bases, leaving 12 bases of the junction unmatched. Germline-derived CDR1 and CDR2 are SEHNR and FQNEAQ (reference sequence). The CDR3 runs to 15 residues. CDR3 DNA: TGTGCCAGCGGACTGATCAGGGGGACAACCTACGAGCAGTACTTC. It codes for CASGLIRGTTYEQYF. The full variable domain, its missing parts supplied by reference TRBV7-9 and TRBJ2-7, is DTGVSQNPRHKITKRGQNVTFRCDPISEHNRLYWYRQTLGQGPEFLTYFQNEAQLEKSRLLSDRFSAERPKGSFSTLEIQRTEQGDSAMYLCASGLIRGTTYEQYFGPGTRLTVT.

This chain uses TRBV9 with TRBJ2-5; 7 positions match TRBD2. CDR3 length equals 14 residues. J was trimmed by 1 base and V by 0 bases; bases with no gene match: 0. CDR1 and CDR2 (germline): SGDLS, YYNGEE. The CDR3: CASSVASGQETQYF. CDR3 coding DNA: TGTGCCAGCAGCGTAGCTAGCGGCCAAGAGACCCAGTACTTC.

The chain is built from TRBV5-4 and TRBJ2-7, with D perhaps assigned TRBD1 or TRBD2 (5 bases each). The germline V gene has CDR1 SGHNT and CDR2 YYREEE (reference sequence). The ends were cut back, 1 base at V and 3 bases at J, with 17 bases in the middle. The CDR3 has 16 residues. The CDR3, as DNA: TGTGCCAGCAGCTTGCCGACTATCAAGGGGAGCTACGAGCAGTACTTC. It is translated as CASSLPTIKGSYEQYF.

V usage is TRBV11-2 and J usage is TRBJ1-3; no definite D call. Germline values: CDR1 SGHAT, CDR2 FQNNGV. Trimming removed 5 bases at V and 0 bases at J, with 14 bases between. The CDR3 extends over 16 amino acids. CDR3 region: CASSPRLWSSGNTIYF. The DNA for the CDR3 is TGTGCCAGCAGCCCGAGACTCTGGAGCTCTGGAAACACCATATATTTT.

This chain links TRBV11-2 with TRBJ1-3, with 8 bases matching TRBD1. V was clipped by 8 bases and J by 1 base; unmatched bases: 4. Germline V gene sequence: CDR1 SGHAT, CDR2 FQNNGV. CDR3 size: 14 residues. CDR3 residues: CASGTGGSGNTIYF. CDR3 nucleotides: TGTGCCAGCGGTACAGGGGGGTCTGGAAACACCATATATTTT.

This rearrangement joins TRBV2 to TRBJ2-3; 9 nucleotides match TRBD1. Germline loops: CDR1 SNHLY, CDR2 FYNNEI. Trimming took 6 bases from V and 5 from J; bases not matched to a gene: 3. The CDR3 has 13 residues. The CDR3 region is CASSGTGRDTQYF. The CDR3 bases are TGTGCCAGCAGCGGGACAGGGCGAGATACGCAGTATTTT.

This rearrangement joins TRBV2 to TRBJ2-3; D is ambiguous. Germline values: CDR1 SNHLY, CDR2 FYNNEI. This CDR3 region has 12 residues. V lost 4 bases and J lost 2, with 4 bases in between. The CDR3 here is CASSGITDTQYF. The CDR3 nucleotides are TGTGCCAGCAGTGGGATCACAGATACGCAGTATTTT.

V usage is TRBV7-6 and J usage is TRBJ2-2, with 10 bases lining up with TRBD2. With 5 bases clipped from V and 3 bases from J, the junction kept 6 bases outside the gene matches. The CDR3 has 16 residues. CDR1 and CDR2 (germline): SGHVS, FNYEAQ. In nucleotides, the CDR3 is TGTGCCAGCAGCGCACTAGCGGGGCATTACACCGGGGAGCTGTTTTTT. This codes for CASSALAGHYTGELFF.

The chain joins TRBV2 to TRBJ1-4; D possibly corresponds to TRBD1 (5 bases). V was pared by 3 bases and J by 3 bases, with 8 bases between. Germline-derived CDR1 and CDR2 are SNHLY and FYNNEI. The CDR3 totals 14 residues. The CDR3 loop reads CASSEGRPNEKLFF. The CDR3 DNA sequence: TGTGCCAGCAGTGAGGGGCGGCCTAATGAAAAACTGTTTTTT.